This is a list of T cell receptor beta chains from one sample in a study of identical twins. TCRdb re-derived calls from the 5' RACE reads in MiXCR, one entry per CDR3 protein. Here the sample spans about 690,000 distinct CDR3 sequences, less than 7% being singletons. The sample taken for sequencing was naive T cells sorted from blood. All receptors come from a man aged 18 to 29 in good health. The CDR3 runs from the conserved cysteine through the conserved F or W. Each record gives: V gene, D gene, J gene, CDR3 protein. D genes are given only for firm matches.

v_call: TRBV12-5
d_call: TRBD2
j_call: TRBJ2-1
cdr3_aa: CASAIKLAGIEQFF

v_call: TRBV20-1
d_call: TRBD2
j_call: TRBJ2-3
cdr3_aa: CSARGWLAGADTQYF

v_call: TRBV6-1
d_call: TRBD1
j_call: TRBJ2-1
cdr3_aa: CASKPTGTGSNEQFF

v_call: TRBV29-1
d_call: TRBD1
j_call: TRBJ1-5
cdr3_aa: CSARDSLNQPQHF

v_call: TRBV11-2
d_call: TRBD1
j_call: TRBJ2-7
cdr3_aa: CASSSTGTGIFEQYF

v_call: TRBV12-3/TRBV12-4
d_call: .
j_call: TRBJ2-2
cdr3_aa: CASQRGELFF

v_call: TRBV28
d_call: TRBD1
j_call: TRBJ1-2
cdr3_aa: CASSLRDRDNYGYTF

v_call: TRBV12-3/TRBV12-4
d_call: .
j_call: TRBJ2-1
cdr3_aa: CASSLIGGNNEQFF

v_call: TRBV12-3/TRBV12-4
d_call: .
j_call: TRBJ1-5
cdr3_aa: CASGQSRSKGNQPQHF

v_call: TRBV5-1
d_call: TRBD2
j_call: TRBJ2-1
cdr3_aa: CASSLVPTSGSLNEQFF

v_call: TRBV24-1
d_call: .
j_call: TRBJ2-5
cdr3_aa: CATSESNREETQYF

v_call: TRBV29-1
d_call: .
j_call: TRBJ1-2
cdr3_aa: CSVHPRVRANYGYTF

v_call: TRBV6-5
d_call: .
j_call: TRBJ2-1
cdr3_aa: CASRETADEQFF

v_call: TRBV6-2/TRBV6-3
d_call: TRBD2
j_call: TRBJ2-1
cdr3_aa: CASSYSDPGYSGGSSYNEQFF

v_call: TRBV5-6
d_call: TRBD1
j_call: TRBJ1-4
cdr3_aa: CASSPREGANEKLFF

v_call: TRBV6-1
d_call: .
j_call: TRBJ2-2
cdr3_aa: CASSAQPAVISTGELFF

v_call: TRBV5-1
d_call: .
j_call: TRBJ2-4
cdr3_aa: CASSLDGPGGNIQYF

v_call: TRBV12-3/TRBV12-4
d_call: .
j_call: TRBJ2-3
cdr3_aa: CASTAVNTQYF

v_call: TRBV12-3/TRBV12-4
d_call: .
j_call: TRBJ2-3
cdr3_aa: CASSLTATAFADTQYF

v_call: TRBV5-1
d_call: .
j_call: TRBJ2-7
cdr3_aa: CASSLVGSGYEQYF

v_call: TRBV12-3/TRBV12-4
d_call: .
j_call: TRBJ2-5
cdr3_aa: CASSLEPGLKETQYF

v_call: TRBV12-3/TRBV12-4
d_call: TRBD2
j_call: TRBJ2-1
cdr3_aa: CASRERDYYNEQFF

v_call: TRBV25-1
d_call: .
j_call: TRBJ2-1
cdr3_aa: CASSEIGSGQQFF

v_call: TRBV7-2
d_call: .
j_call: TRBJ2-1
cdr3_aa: CASSLAWVYNEQFF

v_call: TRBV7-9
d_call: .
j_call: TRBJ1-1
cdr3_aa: CASSSREYGTEAFF

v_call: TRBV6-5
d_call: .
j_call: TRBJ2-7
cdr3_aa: CASSYSSPAPYEQYF

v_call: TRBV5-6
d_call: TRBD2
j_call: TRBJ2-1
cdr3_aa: CASSLVTGTSVFF

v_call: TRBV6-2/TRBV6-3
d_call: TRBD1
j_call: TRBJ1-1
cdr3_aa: CASRTRGLNTEAFF